Listed below are T cell receptor beta chains from one sample, sequenced in a study of early T cells in non-severe SARS-CoV-2 infection. Using its own MiXCR run on the 5' RACE reads, TCRdb lists one record per CDR3 protein. This table has about 44,000 distinct CDR3 sequences, around 6.1% appearing once. The material sequenced was whole blood, taken at baseline. The receptors here all came from an adult who was a healthcare worker with PCR-confirmed SARS-CoV-2 infection or an uninfected control (not recorded which). CDR3s include the opening cysteine and the closing phenylalanine or tryptophan. The D gene is left open where the match is weak. Clone size is given for some rows only: seen once, a few or many times, or a class if the clone is expanded.

v_call: TRBV7-8; d_call: -; j_call: TRBJ2-1; clone_size: many; cdr3_aa: CASNGQPIYNEQFF; cdr3_nt: TGTGCCAGTAATGGACAGCCAATCTACAATGAGCAGTTCTTC
v_call: TRBV13; d_call: TRBD1; j_call: TRBJ2-5; clone_size: many; cdr3_aa: CASSLGTGDVKETQYF; cdr3_nt: TGTGCCAGCAGCCTAGGGACAGGGGATGTAAAAGAGACCCAGTACTTC
v_call: TRBV2; d_call: TRBD2; j_call: TRBJ2-5; clone_size: many; cdr3_aa: CATGASGIASGETQYF; cdr3_nt: TGTGCCACGGGTGCGAGCGGGATAGCCTCGGGAGAGACCCAGTACTTC
v_call: TRBV20-1; d_call: -; j_call: TRBJ1-1; clone_size: many; cdr3_aa: CSAREGRNTEAFF; cdr3_nt: TGCAGTGCTAGGGAGGGGAGGAACACTGAAGCTTTCTTT
v_call: TRBV12-3/TRBV12-4; d_call: -; j_call: TRBJ1-5; clone_size: few; cdr3_aa: CASTLGGGGKPQHF; cdr3_nt: TGTGCCAGCACCCTAGGAGGGGGAGGTAAGCCCCAGCATTTT
v_call: TRBV24-1; d_call: -; j_call: TRBJ2-5; clone_size: few; cdr3_aa: CATSDPQGGSQETQYF; cdr3_nt: TGTGCCACCAGTGATCCCCAAGGCGGCTCCCAAGAGACCCAGTACTTC
v_call: TRBV6-2/TRBV6-3; d_call: -; j_call: TRBJ2-7; clone_size: few; cdr3_aa: CASSFDTAGNEQYF; cdr3_nt: TGTGCCAGCAGTTTTGACACGGCGGGAAACGAGCAGTACTTC
v_call: TRBV28; d_call: -; j_call: TRBJ2-1; clone_size: few; cdr3_aa: CASIHQGSDEQFF; cdr3_nt: TGTGCCAGCATCCACCAGGGGAGCGATGAGCAGTTCTTC
v_call: TRBV7-2; d_call: TRBD2; j_call: TRBJ2-3; clone_size: many; cdr3_aa: CASGLGSGRVGDTQYF; cdr3_nt: TGTGCCAGCGGGCTCGGGAGCGGGAGGGTTGGAGATACGCAGTATTTT
v_call: TRBV7-2; d_call: TRBD2; j_call: TRBJ2-7; clone_size: few; cdr3_aa: CASSSLAGVFAEQYF; cdr3_nt: TGTGCCAGCAGCTCCCTCGCGGGAGTGTTTGCCGAGCAGTACTTC
v_call: TRBV7-7; d_call: TRBD1; j_call: TRBJ2-2; clone_size: many; cdr3_aa: CASSQTGFGELFF; cdr3_nt: TGTGCTAGCAGTCAGACAGGGTTCGGGGAGCTGTTTTTT
v_call: TRBV12-3/TRBV12-4; d_call: -; j_call: TRBJ2-3; clone_size: many; cdr3_aa: CASSFWTGKTDTQYF; cdr3_nt: TGTGCCAGCAGTTTTTGGACTGGGAAGACAGATACGCAGTATTTT
v_call: TRBV9; d_call: -; j_call: TRBJ1-4; clone_size: many; cdr3_aa: CASSPRTGHEKLFF; cdr3_nt: TGTGCCAGCAGCCCCAGGACTGGGCACGAAAAACTGTTTTTT
v_call: TRBV6-2/TRBV6-3; d_call: -; j_call: TRBJ1-2; clone_size: -; cdr3_aa: CASSYPQGTGYTF; cdr3_nt: TGTGCCAGCAGTTACCCACAGGGAACTGGCTACACCTTC
v_call: TRBV30; d_call: -; j_call: TRBJ2-3; clone_size: many; cdr3_aa: CAWNEGDTQYF; cdr3_nt: TGTGCCTGGAACGAAGGAGATACGCAGTATTTT
v_call: TRBV20-1; d_call: TRBD1; j_call: TRBJ1-4; clone_size: few; cdr3_aa: CSAPRDSSNEKLFF; cdr3_nt: TGCAGTGCCCCGAGGGACAGTTCGAATGAAAAACTGTTTTTT
v_call: TRBV5-4; d_call: -; j_call: TRBJ2-7; clone_size: few; cdr3_aa: CASSLLGRLDEQYF; cdr3_nt: TGTGCCAGCAGCTTGCTTGGTCGGTTGGACGAGCAGTACTTC
v_call: TRBV7-8; d_call: TRBD2; j_call: TRBJ2-2; clone_size: -; cdr3_aa: CASSLYGTSGRSPNTGELFF; cdr3_nt: TGTGCCAGCAGCTTGTACGGGACTAGCGGGAGGTCACCGAACACCGGGGAGCTGTTTTTT
v_call: TRBV6-6; d_call: TRBD2; j_call: TRBJ2-7; clone_size: many; cdr3_aa: CASSAGLGSYEQYF; cdr3_nt: TGTGCCAGCAGTGCCGGACTAGGAAGCTACGAGCAGTACTTC
v_call: TRBV2; d_call: TRBD1; j_call: TRBJ2-2; clone_size: few; cdr3_aa: CASRPGTVSTGELFF; cdr3_nt: TGTGCCAGCAGGCCCGGGACAGTCTCCACCGGGGAGCTGTTTTTT
v_call: TRBV6-6; d_call: -; j_call: TRBJ1-3; clone_size: many; cdr3_aa: CASSYSQGSNTIYF; cdr3_nt: TGTGCCAGCAGTTACTCGCAGGGGTCGAACACCATATATTTT
v_call: TRBV10-3; d_call: -; j_call: TRBJ2-3; clone_size: -; cdr3_aa: CAISELQGTDTQYF; cdr3_nt: TGTGCCATCAGTGAGCTTCAGGGGACAGATACGCAGTATTTT
v_call: TRBV24-1; d_call: TRBD2; j_call: TRBJ2-5; clone_size: few; cdr3_aa: CATGTSGKETQYF; cdr3_nt: TGTGCCACCGGGACTAGCGGCAAAGAGACCCAGTACTTC
v_call: TRBV29-1; d_call: -; j_call: TRBJ2-3; clone_size: many; cdr3_aa: CSGGGGLPFGADTQYF; cdr3_nt: TGCAGCGGCGGTGGGGGGCTCCCGTTTGGGGCAGATACGCAGTATTTT
v_call: TRBV14; d_call: -; j_call: TRBJ2-1; clone_size: few; cdr3_aa: CASSQIMGGGPASNEQFF; cdr3_nt: TGTGCCAGCAGCCAAATAATGGGTGGAGGACCGGCGAGCAATGAGCAGTTCTTC
v_call: TRBV10-1; d_call: TRBD2; j_call: TRBJ2-2; clone_size: -; cdr3_aa: CASRRGAIGTGELFF; cdr3_nt: TGCGCCAGCAGGCGGGGGGCGATAGGCACCGGGGAGCTGTTTTTT
v_call: TRBV5-5; d_call: TRBD1; j_call: TRBJ2-7; clone_size: many; cdr3_aa: CASSLHGTVAYEQYF; cdr3_nt: TGTGCCAGCAGCTTGCATGGGACAGTAGCCTACGAGCAGTACTTC
v_call: TRBV12-5; d_call: TRBD2; j_call: TRBJ2-3; clone_size: few; cdr3_aa: CASGAPGTMGTDTQYF; cdr3_nt: TGTGCTAGTGGTGCTCCGGGGACTATGGGTACAGATACGCAGTATTTT
v_call: TRBV18; d_call: -; j_call: TRBJ2-7; clone_size: many; cdr3_aa: CASSPWGIHSYEQYF; cdr3_nt: TGTGCCAGCTCCCCATGGGGAATCCACTCCTACGAGCAGTACTTC
v_call: TRBV7-9; d_call: -; j_call: TRBJ1-2; clone_size: few; cdr3_aa: CASSFSQGNYGYTF; cdr3_nt: TGTGCCAGCAGCTTCAGTCAGGGAAACTATGGCTACACCTTC
v_call: TRBV6-2/TRBV6-3; d_call: -; j_call: TRBJ2-1; clone_size: many; cdr3_aa: CASSLEGVNEQFF; cdr3_nt: TGTGCCAGCAGTCTGGAGGGAGTCAATGAGCAGTTCTTC
v_call: TRBV7-2; d_call: -; j_call: TRBJ1-6; clone_size: many; cdr3_aa: CASSLSSYNSPLHF; cdr3_nt: TGTGCCAGCAGCTTAAGCTCCTATAATTCACCCCTCCACTTT
v_call: TRBV20-1; d_call: TRBD2; j_call: TRBJ2-5; clone_size: many; cdr3_aa: CSAHPPGRTETQYF; cdr3_nt: TGCAGTGCTCATCCCCCCGGGAGGACGGAGACCCAGTACTTC
v_call: TRBV3-1; d_call: TRBD2; j_call: TRBJ2-1; clone_size: few; cdr3_aa: CASSQGFGGGFPGEQFF; cdr3_nt: TGTGCCAGCAGCCAAGGCTTTGGCGGGGGATTCCCCGGTGAGCAGTTCTTC
v_call: TRBV11-1; d_call: -; j_call: TRBJ2-7; clone_size: few; cdr3_aa: CASSPSWVAYEQYF; cdr3_nt: TGTGCCAGCAGCCCTTCTTGGGTGGCCTACGAGCAGTACTTC
v_call: TRBV6-6; d_call: -; j_call: TRBJ1-3; clone_size: many; cdr3_aa: CASRPDGTFSGNTIYF; cdr3_nt: TGTGCCAGCAGACCAGACGGAACCTTCTCTGGAAACACCATATATTTT
v_call: TRBV21-1; d_call: -; j_call: TRBJ2-7; clone_size: few; cdr3_aa: CASSTASVTYEQYF; cdr3_nt: TGTGCCAGCAGCACGGCCAGCGTCACCTACGAGCAGTACTTC
v_call: TRBV9; d_call: -; j_call: TRBJ1-2; clone_size: many; cdr3_aa: CASSVGSGGGYGYTF; cdr3_nt: TGTGCCAGCAGCGTAGGGTCCGGGGGCGGCTATGGCTACACCTTC
v_call: TRBV6-2/TRBV6-3; d_call: -; j_call: TRBJ1-5; clone_size: -; cdr3_aa: CATHQWFEGINQPQHF; cdr3_nt: TGTGCCACCCACCAATGGTTTGAGGGTATTAATCAGCCCCAGCATTTT